Listed below are T cell receptor beta chains from one sample, sequenced in a study of CD8 T cells in Susac syndrome. TCRdb re-analysed the immunoSEQ multiplex PCR reads in MiXCR, keeping a single row per CDR3 protein. The sample holds about 140,000 distinct CDR3 sequences; 95% are singletons and the top ten take approximately 0.13%. Sequencing used CD4+ T cells from PBMCs. All receptors derive from a human donor with Susac syndrome. Each CDR3 is given with its conserved first and last residue. D genes are given only for firm matches. Expanded clones get a size class; other rows say once, few or many, or leave the size out.

j_call: TRBJ2-1
d_call: TRBD2
clone_size: .
v_call: TRBV7-9
cdr3_aa: CASSLTSGGTYNEQFF
cdr3_nt: TGTGCCAGCAGTTTGACTAGCGGGGGGACCTACAATGAGCAGTTCTTC

j_call: TRBJ2-5
d_call: TRBD1
clone_size: once
v_call: TRBV2
cdr3_aa: CASSGQGVRETQYF
cdr3_nt: TGTGCCAGCAGTGGACAGGGGGTGAGAGAGACCCAGTACTTC

j_call: TRBJ2-2
d_call: .
clone_size: .
v_call: TRBV30
cdr3_aa: CGTGSANTGELFF
cdr3_nt: TGTGGGACCGGGAGCGCGAACACCGGGGAGCTGTTTTTT

j_call: TRBJ2-1
d_call: TRBD2
clone_size: .
v_call: TRBV5-5
cdr3_aa: CASSPRAGGPNEQFF
cdr3_nt: TGTGCCAGCAGCCCGAGGGCGGGGGGCCCCAATGAGCAGTTCTTC

j_call: TRBJ2-7
d_call: TRBD2
clone_size: .
v_call: TRBV7-2
cdr3_aa: CASSFTSGSAYEQYF
cdr3_nt: TGTGCCAGCAGCTTTACTAGCGGGAGTGCGTACGAGCAGTACTTC

j_call: TRBJ2-6
d_call: .
clone_size: .
v_call: TRBV4-2
cdr3_aa: CASSQAEGTNSGANVLTF
cdr3_nt: TGTGCCAGCAGCCAAGCCGAGGGTACTAATAGTGGGGCCAACGTCCTGACTTTC

j_call: TRBJ1-2
d_call: .
clone_size: .
v_call: TRBV20-1
cdr3_aa: CSASGGYGYTF
cdr3_nt: TGCAGTGCTAGCGGGGGCTATGGCTACACCTTC

j_call: TRBJ2-7
d_call: TRBD1
clone_size: .
v_call: TRBV20-1
cdr3_aa: CSARDAPPGGVDEQYF
cdr3_nt: TGCAGTGCTAGAGATGCCCCTCCAGGGGGCGTCGACGAGCAGTACTTC

j_call: TRBJ1-2
d_call: TRBD1
clone_size: .
v_call: TRBV2
cdr3_aa: CASRSTGGYGYTF
cdr3_nt: TGTGCCAGCAGATCGACAGGGGGCTATGGCTACACCTTC

j_call: TRBJ1-4
d_call: .
clone_size: .
v_call: TRBV15
cdr3_aa: CATSRDGRDNEKLFF
cdr3_nt: TGTGCCACCAGCAGAGATGGCAGGGATAATGAAAAACTGTTTTTT

j_call: TRBJ2-3
d_call: TRBD1
clone_size: .
v_call: TRBV20-1
cdr3_aa: CSADDRGGSLDTQYF
cdr3_nt: TGCAGTGCTGACGACAGGGGGGGATCTTTGGATACGCAGTATTTT

j_call: TRBJ2-3
d_call: TRBD2
clone_size: .
v_call: TRBV4-2
cdr3_aa: CASSQSGLAGVYGADTQYF
cdr3_nt: TGTGCCAGCAGCCAATCGGGACTAGCGGGGGTCTACGGCGCAGATACGCAGTATTTT

j_call: TRBJ1-4
d_call: .
clone_size: .
v_call: TRBV4-3
cdr3_aa: CASSQDGGTNEKLFF
cdr3_nt: TGCGCCAGCAGCCAAGATGGGGGCACGAATGAAAAACTGTTTTTT

j_call: TRBJ2-2
d_call: .
clone_size: .
v_call: TRBV30
cdr3_aa: CAWNRANTGELFF
cdr3_nt: TGTGCCTGGAACAGGGCGAACACCGGGGAGCTGTTTTTT

j_call: TRBJ2-4
d_call: .
clone_size: few
v_call: TRBV6-1
cdr3_aa: CASRDRLAKNIQYF
cdr3_nt: TGTGCCAGCAGGGACAGACTAGCCAAAAACATTCAGTACTTC

j_call: TRBJ2-1
d_call: TRBD2
clone_size: .
v_call: TRBV3-1
cdr3_aa: CASRQGGEQFF
cdr3_nt: TGTGCCAGCAGGCAGGGAGGGGAGCAGTTCTTC

j_call: TRBJ2-3
d_call: TRBD2
clone_size: .
v_call: TRBV29-1
cdr3_aa: CSVDQRGSSTDTQYF
cdr3_nt: TGCAGCGTTGACCAGCGGGGGAGTAGCACAGATACGCAGTATTTT

j_call: TRBJ1-4
d_call: .
clone_size: .
v_call: TRBV3-1
cdr3_aa: CASSQDRITGGKLFF
cdr3_nt: TGTGCCAGCAGCCAAGATCGGATCACTGGTGGAAAACTGTTTTTT

j_call: TRBJ2-7
d_call: TRBD1
clone_size: .
v_call: TRBV20-1
cdr3_aa: CSARALGTGTYEQYF
cdr3_nt: TGCAGTGCTAGAGCCCTGGGGACAGGGACCTACGAGCAGTACTTC

j_call: TRBJ2-7
d_call: TRBD2
clone_size: .
v_call: TRBV20-1
cdr3_aa: CSARLAGVTGEQYF
cdr3_nt: TGCAGTGCTAGGCTAGCGGGAGTAACGGGCGAGCAGTACTTC

j_call: TRBJ1-5
d_call: .
clone_size: .
v_call: TRBV18
cdr3_aa: CASSPSGSNQPQHF
cdr3_nt: TGTGCCAGCTCACCATCGGGTAGCAATCAGCCCCAGCATTTT

j_call: TRBJ2-5
d_call: .
clone_size: .
v_call: TRBV25-1
cdr3_aa: CASIGETQYF
cdr3_nt: TGTGCCAGCATCGGGGAGACCCAGTACTTC

j_call: TRBJ2-2
d_call: .
clone_size: .
v_call: TRBV6-6
cdr3_aa: CASSYFSGTGELFF
cdr3_nt: TGTGCCAGCAGTTACTTTTCGGGGACCGGGGAGCTGTTTTTT

j_call: TRBJ2-7
d_call: .
clone_size: .
v_call: TRBV29-1
cdr3_aa: CSGARAPYEQYF
cdr3_nt: TGCAGCGGGGCGAGGGCGCCATACGAGCAGTACTTC

j_call: TRBJ1-2
d_call: .
clone_size: .
v_call: TRBV12-3/TRBV12-4
cdr3_aa: CASRPTWKHYGYTF
cdr3_nt: TGTGCCAGCAGACCGACGTGGAAACACTATGGCTACACCTTC

j_call: TRBJ1-5
d_call: TRBD1
clone_size: .
v_call: TRBV20-1
cdr3_aa: CSARAGQVNQPQHF
cdr3_nt: TGCAGTGCTAGAGCGGGACAGGTCAATCAGCCCCAGCATTTT

j_call: TRBJ1-5
d_call: .
clone_size: .
v_call: TRBV20-1
cdr3_aa: CSAGRERQHF
cdr3_nt: TGCAGTGCCGGTAGGGAGAGACAGCATTTT

j_call: TRBJ1-5
d_call: .
clone_size: .
v_call: TRBV30
cdr3_aa: CAWSAHRVNQPQHF
cdr3_nt: TGTGCCTGGAGTGCCCACAGGGTGAATCAGCCCCAGCATTTT

j_call: TRBJ2-5
d_call: .
clone_size: .
v_call: TRBV20-1
cdr3_aa: CSAILQQETQYF
cdr3_nt: TGCAGTGCTATTTTACAGCAAGAGACCCAGTACTTC

j_call: TRBJ2-1
d_call: .
clone_size: .
v_call: TRBV20-1
cdr3_aa: CSVTGLARINEQFF
cdr3_nt: TGCAGTGTTACGGGCCTCGCACGAATCAATGAGCAGTTCTTC

j_call: TRBJ1-2
d_call: .
clone_size: once
v_call: TRBV6-6
cdr3_aa: CASSPTGLLLGYTF
cdr3_nt: TGTGCCAGCAGTCCCACAGGGCTCCTCCTCGGCTACACCTTC

j_call: TRBJ1-1
d_call: .
clone_size: .
v_call: TRBV12-3/TRBV12-4
cdr3_aa: CASTRTGGITEAFF
cdr3_nt: TGTGCCAGCACCCGCACCGGAGGAATAACTGAAGCTTTCTTT

j_call: TRBJ2-5
d_call: .
clone_size: .
v_call: TRBV5-4
cdr3_aa: CASSPLPGETQYF
cdr3_nt: TGTGCCAGCAGCCCCCTGCCGGGAGAGACCCAGTACTTC

j_call: TRBJ2-3
d_call: TRBD2
clone_size: .
v_call: TRBV11-2
cdr3_aa: CASSKLAGGTDTQYF
cdr3_nt: TGTGCCAGCAGCAAGCTAGCGGGGGGCACAGATACGCAGTATTTT

j_call: TRBJ1-5
d_call: .
clone_size: once
v_call: TRBV20-1
cdr3_aa: CSARSGTSNQPQHF
cdr3_nt: TGCAGTGCTAGGTCAGGGACTAGCAATCAGCCCCAGCATTTT

j_call: TRBJ2-5
d_call: .
clone_size: .
v_call: TRBV28
cdr3_aa: CATSQGKETQYF
cdr3_nt: TGTGCCACCTCACAGGGTAAAGAGACCCAGTACTTC

j_call: TRBJ1-5
d_call: .
clone_size: once
v_call: TRBV28
cdr3_aa: CASNTPPGGSNQPQHF
cdr3_nt: TGTGCCAGCAATACCCCGCCAGGCGGTAGCAATCAGCCCCAGCATTTT

j_call: TRBJ2-7
d_call: .
clone_size: .
v_call: TRBV5-1
cdr3_aa: CASSLRDSYEQYF
cdr3_nt: TGCGCCAGCAGCTTGCGTGACTCCTACGAGCAGTACTTC

j_call: TRBJ2-5
d_call: .
clone_size: .
v_call: TRBV27
cdr3_aa: CASGRYQETQYF
cdr3_nt: TGTGCCAGCGGGCGGTACCAAGAGACCCAGTACTTC

j_call: TRBJ2-3
d_call: .
clone_size: .
v_call: TRBV5-1
cdr3_aa: CASSLAPTDTQYF
cdr3_nt: TGCGCCAGCAGCTTGGCCCCGACAGATACGCAGTATTTT

j_call: TRBJ2-4
d_call: .
clone_size: .
v_call: TRBV25-1
cdr3_aa: CASSAGDIQYF
cdr3_nt: TGTGCCAGCAGCGCAGGGGACATTCAGTACTTC

j_call: TRBJ1-6
d_call: TRBD1
clone_size: once
v_call: TRBV7-3
cdr3_aa: CASSLIRQGALPLSSYNSPLHF
cdr3_nt: TGTGCCAGCAGCTTAATACGACAGGGGGCCCTTCCCCTGAGCTCCTATAATTCACCCCTCCACTTT

j_call: TRBJ2-2
d_call: .
clone_size: .
v_call: TRBV24-1
cdr3_aa: CATSDWGANTGELFF
cdr3_nt: TGTGCCACCAGTGATTGGGGGGCGAACACCGGGGAGCTGTTTTTT

j_call: TRBJ2-2
d_call: TRBD2
clone_size: .
v_call: TRBV6-2/TRBV6-3
cdr3_aa: CASTAVPGLAKGDTGELFF
cdr3_nt: TGTGCCAGCACCGCAGTACCGGGACTAGCGAAGGGGGACACCGGGGAGCTGTTTTTT

j_call: TRBJ2-5
d_call: .
clone_size: .
v_call: TRBV5-4
cdr3_aa: CASSSPGVRSETQYF
cdr3_nt: TGTGCCAGCAGCTCCCCAGGGGTCCGTAGCGAGACCCAGTACTTC

j_call: TRBJ2-7
d_call: TRBD2
clone_size: .
v_call: TRBV14
cdr3_aa: CASSQEHWTSGVLPYEQYF
cdr3_nt: TGTGCCAGCAGCCAAGAGCATTGGACTAGCGGGGTCTTGCCCTACGAGCAGTACTTC

j_call: TRBJ2-7
d_call: TRBD2
clone_size: .
v_call: TRBV6-1
cdr3_aa: CASRMTSGGASPYEQYF
cdr3_nt: TGTGCCAGCAGAATGACTAGCGGGGGGGCCTCTCCCTACGAGCAGTACTTC

j_call: TRBJ2-5
d_call: .
clone_size: once
v_call: TRBV7-2
cdr3_aa: CASSLVGAPGETQYF
cdr3_nt: TGTGCCAGCAGCTTAGTGGGGGCGCCCGGGGAGACCCAGTACTTC

j_call: TRBJ2-7
d_call: .
clone_size: .
v_call: TRBV30
cdr3_aa: CACLGRQTTYEQYF
cdr3_nt: TGTGCCTGCCTGGGCCGCCAGACAACCTACGAGCAGTACTTC

j_call: TRBJ2-1
d_call: .
clone_size: .
v_call: TRBV19
cdr3_aa: CASTPQGTGEQFF
cdr3_nt: TGTGCCAGTACCCCCCAGGGGACCGGCGAGCAGTTCTTC

j_call: TRBJ2-7
d_call: .
clone_size: .
v_call: TRBV7-2
cdr3_aa: CASSLDIGGAGEQYF
cdr3_nt: TGTGCCAGCAGCTTAGACATTGGAGGGGCTGGCGAGCAGTACTTC

j_call: TRBJ2-1
d_call: TRBD2
clone_size: .
v_call: TRBV20-1
cdr3_aa: CSAVPGLANNEQFF
cdr3_nt: TGCAGTGCTGTACCGGGACTAGCGAACAATGAGCAGTTCTTC

j_call: TRBJ1-5
d_call: .
clone_size: .
v_call: TRBV20-1
cdr3_aa: CSATEGLSNQPQHF
cdr3_nt: TGCAGTGCTACGGAAGGCCTTAGCAATCAGCCCCAGCATTTT